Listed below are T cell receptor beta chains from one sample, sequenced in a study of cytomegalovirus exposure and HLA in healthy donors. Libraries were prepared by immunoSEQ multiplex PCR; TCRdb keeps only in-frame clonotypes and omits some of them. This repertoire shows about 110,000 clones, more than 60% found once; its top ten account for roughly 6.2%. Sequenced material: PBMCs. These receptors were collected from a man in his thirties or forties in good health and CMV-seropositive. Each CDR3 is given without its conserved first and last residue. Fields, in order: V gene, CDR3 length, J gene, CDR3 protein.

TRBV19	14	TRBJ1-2	ASSITAGAHLYGYT
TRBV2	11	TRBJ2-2	ASSGTITGELF
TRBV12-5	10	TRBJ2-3	ATAGGADTQY
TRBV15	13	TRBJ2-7	ATSTPQGGVYEQY
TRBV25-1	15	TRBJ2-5	ASSGAAGTGGGETQY
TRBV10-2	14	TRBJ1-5	ASRSQGADSNQPQH
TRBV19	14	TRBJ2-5	ASSRTSGGYQETQY
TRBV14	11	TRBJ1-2	ASSPAGQGGYT
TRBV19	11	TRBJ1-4	ASSGQRNEKLF
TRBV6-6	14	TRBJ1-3	ASSPTVLRSGNTIY
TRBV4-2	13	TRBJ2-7	ASSQVANRLYEQY
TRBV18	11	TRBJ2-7	ASQGQRGNEQY
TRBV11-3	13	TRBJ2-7	ASSQRRGGDDEQY
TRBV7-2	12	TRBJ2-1	ASSTTAPGLEQF
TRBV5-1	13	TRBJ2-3	ASSLTGLWADTQY
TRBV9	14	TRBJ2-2	ASSEPGQGVTGELF
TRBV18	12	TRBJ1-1	ASSPREAHTEAF
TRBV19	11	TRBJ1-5	ASSMGGSQPQH
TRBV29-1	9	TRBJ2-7	SAVRAYEQY
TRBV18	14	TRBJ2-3	ASSPWRGVSPDTQY
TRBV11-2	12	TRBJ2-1	ASSPGLDYNEQF
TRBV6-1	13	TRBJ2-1	ASRGWGGAYNEQF
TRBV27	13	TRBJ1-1	ASSPLQGEVTEAF
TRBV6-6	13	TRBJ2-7	ASSHEAWGAYEQY
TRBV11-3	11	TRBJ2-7	ASSSRGSYEQY
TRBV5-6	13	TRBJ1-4	ASSLLLRESEKLF
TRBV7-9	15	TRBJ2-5	SSSLYPRGGYQETQY
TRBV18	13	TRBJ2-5	ASSRGTSGDGTQY
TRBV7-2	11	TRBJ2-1	ASSLIADNEQF
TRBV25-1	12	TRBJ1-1	ASSEVGGGTEAF
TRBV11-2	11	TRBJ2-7	ASSLDLSYEQY
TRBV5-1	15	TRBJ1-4	ASTEIYERGTNEKLF
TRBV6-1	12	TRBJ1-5	ASSPDSSVQPQH
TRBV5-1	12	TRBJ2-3	ASSLGGAIDTQY
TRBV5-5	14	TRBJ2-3	ASSFAPGSLTDTQY
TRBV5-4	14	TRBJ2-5	ASSLFAGQGKETQY
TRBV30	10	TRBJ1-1	AWTDTNFEAF
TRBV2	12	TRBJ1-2	ASSDQGANYGYT
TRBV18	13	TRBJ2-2	ASSPRQTNTGELF
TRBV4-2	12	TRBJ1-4	ASSQLTVNEKLF
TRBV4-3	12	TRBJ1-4	ASSPTDSLAKLF
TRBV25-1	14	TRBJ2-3	ASSAKNTGDGDTQY
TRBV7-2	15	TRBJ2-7	ASSLALSTGGSYEQY
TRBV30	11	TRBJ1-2	AWKTGGVYGYT
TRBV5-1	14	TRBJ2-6	ASSRQTGSGANVLT
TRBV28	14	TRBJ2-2	ASSLRGQGHTGELF
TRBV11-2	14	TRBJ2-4	ASSLFLGLAKNIQY
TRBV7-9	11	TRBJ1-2	SSSFDTNYGYT